The following is a TCR beta chain sequence with its context. The antigen is unknown. TCRdb re-derived calls from the RT-PCR reads in MiXCR, one entry per CDR3 protein. The sample consists of over 400,000 distinct CDR3 sequences, approximately 9.9% of them appearing once. The sample is drawn from a study of response to subunit inactivated influenza vaccine. Study findings and constraints: The study's authors posited that every seasonal influenza vaccination enlists few new T cells.

The CDR3 spans 13 residues. Trimming cost V 8 bases and J 5 bases, with 15 bases left between them. In germline, CDR1 is MGHDK, CDR2 SYGVNS. Here the sequenced sample was PBMCs from blood, taken 40 to 50 days after vaccination. V gene TRBV25-1 combines with J gene TRBJ2-5, with D possibly being TRBD2 (6 bases). The clonotype was recovered from a man aged 50 or older who received an inactivated influenza vaccine. CDR3 amino acids: CASGEPGRETQYF. In DNA form, the CDR3 reads TGTGCCAGCGGGGAGCCTGGGAGGGAGACCCAGTACTTC.